This entry features one T cell receptor beta chain sequence. Samples came from healthy bone marrow donors. These donors counted as nominally healthy when sampled, but unrecorded immune exposures were likely. The data are from a study of cytomegalovirus exposure and HLA in healthy donors. Per germline, CDR1 SGHVS and CDR2 FQNEAQ. Trimming cost V 4 bases and J 6 bases; bases outside gene matches: 3. This CDR3 region has 14 residues. The study ran its PCR with 60 Vbeta and 13 Jbeta primers. The table came from immunoSEQ multiplex PCR; TCRdb's copy has only in-frame clones and leaves some out. The table lists more than 120,000 clones, 75% to 85% of them singletons.

Material: PBMCs. The TCR comes from a woman aged 40 to 50 in good health and CMV-seropositive. The genes are TRBV7-8 and TRBJ2-1; 10 bases match TRBD1. The DNA for the CDR3 is TGTGCCAGCAGCTCCGGGACAGGGGCCAATGAGCAGTTCTTC. Translating it yields CASSSGTGANEQFF.